A selection of T cell receptor beta chains follows, all from one sample in a study of type 1 regulatory T cells. These receptors' antigens are unknown. TCRdb re-analysed the reads in MiXCR, keeping a single row per CDR3 protein. The sample lists about 14,000 distinct CDR3 sequences, roughly 15% occurring once. Sequencing input: cultured T cells, either the whole culture or a sorted T cell fraction (not recorded which). The receptors come from a human donor in good health. The CDR3 runs from the conserved cysteine through the conserved F or W. Each record gives: D gene, V gene, J gene, clone size, CDR3 DNA, CDR3 protein. The D gene is left open where the match is weak. For some rows the clone size is stated as once, few or many, or as a class when expanded; others skip it.

d_gene: .
v_gene: TRBV28
j_gene: TRBJ2-7
abundance: .
CDR3nt: TGTGCCAGCAACGAACCGGGACTCAGAGGCGAGCAGTACTTC
CDR3aa: CASNEPGLRGEQYF

d_gene: .
v_gene: TRBV20-1
j_gene: TRBJ2-3
abundance: many
CDR3nt: TGCAGTGCTAGAGATTCCAGGGAACGAGATACGCAGTATTTT
CDR3aa: CSARDSRERDTQYF

d_gene: TRBD1
v_gene: TRBV18
j_gene: TRBJ1-6
abundance: many
CDR3nt: TGTGCCAGCTCACTACGGACAGGAAAATATTCACCCCTCCACTTT
CDR3aa: CASSLRTGKYSPLHF

d_gene: TRBD2
v_gene: TRBV4-2
j_gene: TRBJ2-7
abundance: few
CDR3nt: TGTGCCAGCAGCCAGGACTCTAGCGGGGTGCCCTACGAGCAGTACTTC
CDR3aa: CASSQDSSGVPYEQYF

d_gene: .
v_gene: TRBV9
j_gene: TRBJ2-1
abundance: many
CDR3nt: TGTGCCAGCAGCGTATCAAGCAACAATGAGCAGTTCTTC
CDR3aa: CASSVSSNNEQFF

d_gene: .
v_gene: TRBV4-3
j_gene: TRBJ2-1
abundance: .
CDR3nt: TGCGCCAGCAGCCAGGCGGACAGATACAATGAGCAGTTCTTC
CDR3aa: CASSQADRYNEQFF

d_gene: .
v_gene: TRBV28
j_gene: TRBJ2-3
abundance: many
CDR3nt: TGTGCCAGCGAGGCCTGGGGCGATACGCAGTATTTT
CDR3aa: CASEAWGDTQYF

d_gene: .
v_gene: TRBV19
j_gene: TRBJ1-5
abundance: .
CDR3nt: TGTGCCAGTAGTGGGGGAGGGTATCAGCCCCAGCATTTT
CDR3aa: CASSGGGYQPQHF

d_gene: .
v_gene: TRBV5-1
j_gene: TRBJ1-3
abundance: many
CDR3nt: TGCGCCAGCAGCTTGGATCCGGGATCGTTCGGAAACACCATATATTTT
CDR3aa: CASSLDPGSFGNTIYF

d_gene: .
v_gene: TRBV15
j_gene: TRBJ2-3
abundance: medium-sized
CDR3nt: TGTGCCACCAGCAGAAGTCATGGGAGCACAGATACGCAGTATTTT
CDR3aa: CATSRSHGSTDTQYF

d_gene: .
v_gene: TRBV19
j_gene: TRBJ1-2
abundance: many
CDR3nt: TGTGCCAGTAGGTCCCGGGGGGCTGATGGCTACACCTTC
CDR3aa: CASRSRGADGYTF

d_gene: TRBD2
v_gene: TRBV20-1
j_gene: TRBJ2-7
abundance: .
CDR3nt: TGCAGTGCTAGAGATCAGGGTAGCGGGATAGACGAGCAGTACTTC
CDR3aa: CSARDQGSGIDEQYF

d_gene: .
v_gene: TRBV5-1
j_gene: TRBJ2-5
abundance: many
CDR3nt: TGCGCCAGCAGCCCAGACAACCAAGAGACCCAGTACTTC
CDR3aa: CASSPDNQETQYF

d_gene: TRBD1
v_gene: TRBV6-5
j_gene: TRBJ1-6
abundance: .
CDR3nt: TGTGCCAGCAGGATAAGACAGGGCAGGTCACCCCTCCACTTT
CDR3aa: CASRIRQGRSPLHF

d_gene: .
v_gene: TRBV29-1
j_gene: TRBJ2-5
abundance: few
CDR3nt: TGCAGCGTTGTGCCCCAGGGGCGGGAGACCCAGTACTTC
CDR3aa: CSVVPQGRETQYF

d_gene: .
v_gene: TRBV29-1
j_gene: TRBJ2-5
abundance: many
CDR3nt: TGCAGCGGTCAGAGGACGGAGACCCAGTACTTC
CDR3aa: CSGQRTETQYF

d_gene: .
v_gene: TRBV7-3
j_gene: TRBJ2-2
abundance: few
CDR3nt: TGTGCCAGCAGCCCTACCCGAGCCACCGGGGAGCTGTTTTTT
CDR3aa: CASSPTRATGELFF

d_gene: .
v_gene: TRBV5-5
j_gene: TRBJ2-1
abundance: many
CDR3nt: TGTGCCAGCAGCTTAGCGCGGTACAATGAGCAGTTCTTC
CDR3aa: CASSLARYNEQFF

d_gene: .
v_gene: TRBV6-1
j_gene: TRBJ2-7
abundance: many
CDR3nt: TGTGCCAGCAGTGAAGCGAGGGGAGTGGGGTACTTC
CDR3aa: CASSEARGVGYF

d_gene: .
v_gene: TRBV7-2
j_gene: TRBJ2-4
abundance: .
CDR3nt: TGTGCCAGCAGCGGGGATACCAAAAACATTCAGTACTTC
CDR3aa: CASSGDTKNIQYF

d_gene: .
v_gene: TRBV4-2
j_gene: TRBJ2-7
abundance: many
CDR3nt: TGTGCCAGCAGCCAAGGGGGGACACTGGCCCTGGAGCAGTACTTC
CDR3aa: CASSQGGTLALEQYF

d_gene: TRBD2
v_gene: TRBV7-3
j_gene: TRBJ2-5
abundance: .
CDR3nt: TGTGCCAGCAGCTTAGGACTAGCGGGAGTAGAGACCCAGTACTTC
CDR3aa: CASSLGLAGVETQYF

d_gene: .
v_gene: TRBV18
j_gene: TRBJ1-1
abundance: .
CDR3nt: TGTGCCAGCTCACCACTTCGGGTCCCGAACACTGAAGCTTTCTTT
CDR3aa: CASSPLRVPNTEAFF

d_gene: TRBD2
v_gene: TRBV9
j_gene: TRBJ2-6
abundance: .
CDR3nt: TGTGCCAGCAGCGTGGGAGGGGCCCCTGGGGCCAACGTCCTGACTTTC
CDR3aa: CASSVGGAPGANVLTF

d_gene: .
v_gene: TRBV7-3
j_gene: TRBJ1-1
abundance: many
CDR3nt: TGTGCCAGCAGCTTAAACGTACAGACTGAAGCTTTCTTT
CDR3aa: CASSLNVQTEAFF

d_gene: .
v_gene: TRBV5-4
j_gene: TRBJ2-2
abundance: many
CDR3nt: TGTGCCAGCAGCTTGACGGGAGCGAACACCGGGGAGCTGTTTTTT
CDR3aa: CASSLTGANTGELFF

d_gene: .
v_gene: TRBV18
j_gene: TRBJ1-6
abundance: .
CDR3nt: TGTGCCAGCTCACCATCAGAGTATAATTCACCCCTCCACTTT
CDR3aa: CASSPSEYNSPLHF

d_gene: TRBD2
v_gene: TRBV15
j_gene: TRBJ2-2
abundance: many
CDR3nt: TGTGCCACCAGGGCGGGACTAGCGGGAGGAAACACCGGGGAGCTGTTTTTT
CDR3aa: CATRAGLAGGNTGELFF

d_gene: .
v_gene: TRBV6-4
j_gene: TRBJ1-5
abundance: many
CDR3nt: TGTGCCAGCAGTGAACATAGCAATCAGCCCCAGCATTTT
CDR3aa: CASSEHSNQPQHF

d_gene: .
v_gene: TRBV5-5
j_gene: TRBJ1-2
abundance: .
CDR3nt: TGTGCCAGCAGCCCGGGACTGAACTATGGCTACACCTTC
CDR3aa: CASSPGLNYGYTF

d_gene: .
v_gene: TRBV5-1
j_gene: TRBJ2-7
abundance: medium-sized
CDR3nt: TGCGCCAGCAAAGTTTCGAGTACAGCCTACGCCTACGAGCAGTACTTC
CDR3aa: CASKVSSTAYAYEQYF

d_gene: .
v_gene: TRBV5-1
j_gene: TRBJ2-5
abundance: many
CDR3nt: TGCGCCAGCAGTGGTGGGCAGAGTACCCAAGAGACCCAGTACTTC
CDR3aa: CASSGGQSTQETQYF

d_gene: TRBD1
v_gene: TRBV5-1
j_gene: TRBJ2-5
abundance: .
CDR3nt: TGCGCCAGCAGCGCCGGGACAGGGGCGTGGGAGACCCAGTACTTC
CDR3aa: CASSAGTGAWETQYF

d_gene: TRBD1
v_gene: TRBV28
j_gene: TRBJ1-4
abundance: many
CDR3nt: TGTGCCAGCAGCGGACAGGGCCGGTATTATGAAAAACTGTTTTTT
CDR3aa: CASSGQGRYYEKLFF

d_gene: .
v_gene: TRBV5-1
j_gene: TRBJ1-1
abundance: many
CDR3nt: TGCGCCAGCCGCCTGCGGGCGAACACTGAAGCTTTCTTT
CDR3aa: CASRLRANTEAFF

d_gene: TRBD2
v_gene: TRBV5-1
j_gene: TRBJ2-1
abundance: many
CDR3nt: TGCGCCAGCAGCGATGCGGGAGGCTCCTACAATGAGCAGTTCTTC
CDR3aa: CASSDAGGSYNEQFF

d_gene: TRBD2
v_gene: TRBV12-3/TRBV12-4
j_gene: TRBJ2-5
abundance: .
CDR3nt: TGTGCCGGCAGTTCGGGACTAAGGAAGACCCAGTACTTC
CDR3aa: CAGSSGLRKTQYF

d_gene: TRBD1
v_gene: TRBV5-1
j_gene: TRBJ1-1
abundance: medium-sized
CDR3nt: TGCGCCAGCAGCCGGGACAGGGGGCTGGGGCCTGAAGCTTTCTTT
CDR3aa: CASSRDRGLGPEAFF

d_gene: TRBD1
v_gene: TRBV20-1
j_gene: TRBJ2-5
abundance: many
CDR3nt: TGCAGTGCTAGTCAGACAGGGGGCAGAGAGACCCAGTACTTC
CDR3aa: CSASQTGGRETQYF

d_gene: .
v_gene: TRBV10-3
j_gene: TRBJ2-1
abundance: many
CDR3nt: TGTGCCATCAGTGTATCAGATAACAATGAGCAGTTCTTC
CDR3aa: CAISVSDNNEQFF

d_gene: .
v_gene: TRBV15
j_gene: TRBJ2-7
abundance: .
CDR3nt: TGTGCCACCAGCAGAGACGCTAGTTCAGACGAGCAGTACTTC
CDR3aa: CATSRDASSDEQYF

d_gene: .
v_gene: TRBV5-6
j_gene: TRBJ2-3
abundance: medium-sized
CDR3nt: TGTGCCAGCAGCCCAATTCCGGGGACCGGCGGGCGAGATACGCAGTATTTT
CDR3aa: CASSPIPGTGGRDTQYF

d_gene: .
v_gene: TRBV20-1
j_gene: TRBJ2-3
abundance: few
CDR3nt: TGCAGTGCCCCCAGCACAGATACGCAGTATTTT
CDR3aa: CSAPSTDTQYF

d_gene: .
v_gene: TRBV25-1
j_gene: TRBJ2-5
abundance: .
CDR3nt: TGTGCCAGCAGTGAAAGTCGAGGCATACAAGAGACCCAGTACTTC
CDR3aa: CASSESRGIQETQYF

d_gene: .
v_gene: TRBV30
j_gene: TRBJ1-5
abundance: few
CDR3nt: TGTGCCTGGAGTTTTGACAGGAATCAGCCCCAGCATTTT
CDR3aa: CAWSFDRNQPQHF

d_gene: .
v_gene: TRBV12-3/TRBV12-4
j_gene: TRBJ2-1
abundance: many
CDR3nt: TGTGCCAGCAGTTTCAACGGTCGGAATGAGCAGTTCTTC
CDR3aa: CASSFNGRNEQFF

d_gene: .
v_gene: TRBV10-3
j_gene: TRBJ2-1
abundance: medium-sized
CDR3nt: TGTGCCATCAGTGAGTACGGTGACAATGAGCAGTTCTTC
CDR3aa: CAISEYGDNEQFF

d_gene: .
v_gene: TRBV20-1
j_gene: TRBJ1-1
abundance: many
CDR3nt: TGCAGTGCCACTTTCAGGCAGAACACTGAAGCTTTCTTT
CDR3aa: CSATFRQNTEAFF

d_gene: .
v_gene: TRBV6-1
j_gene: TRBJ2-1
abundance: many
CDR3nt: TGTGCCAGCAGTGGTCTGAGGATCAATGAGCAGTTCTTC
CDR3aa: CASSGLRINEQFF

d_gene: TRBD2
v_gene: TRBV6-2/TRBV6-3
j_gene: TRBJ2-2
abundance: many
CDR3nt: TGTGCCAGCATTGCAGCGGGAAGGAACACCGGGGAGCTGTTTTTT
CDR3aa: CASIAAGRNTGELFF

d_gene: .
v_gene: TRBV29-1
j_gene: TRBJ1-3
abundance: once
CDR3nt: TGCAGCGCTACTCCCGGGACACCTGGAAACACCATATATTTT
CDR3aa: CSATPGTPGNTIYF

d_gene: .
v_gene: TRBV6-6
j_gene: TRBJ1-5
abundance: .
CDR3nt: TGTGCCTCCGGGCTCGGACAGCCCCAGCATTTT
CDR3aa: CASGLGQPQHF

d_gene: .
v_gene: TRBV3-1
j_gene: TRBJ1-2
abundance: many
CDR3nt: TGTGCCAGCAGCCAGGCCCGGGACGGGCCTGCGACCTTC
CDR3aa: CASSQARDGPATF

d_gene: TRBD1
v_gene: TRBV5-1
j_gene: TRBJ2-1
abundance: medium-sized
CDR3nt: TGCGCCAGCAGCTTAGGGACAGGGGGCTACAATGAGCAGTTCTTC
CDR3aa: CASSLGTGGYNEQFF

d_gene: TRBD2
v_gene: TRBV5-1
j_gene: TRBJ2-3
abundance: few
CDR3nt: TGCGCCAGCATGCTAGCGGGATTGAGTGCAGATACGCAGTATTTT
CDR3aa: CASMLAGLSADTQYF

d_gene: .
v_gene: TRBV29-1
j_gene: TRBJ2-6
abundance: many
CDR3nt: TGCAGCGTTGATCTCTCTGGGGCCAACGTCCTGACTTTC
CDR3aa: CSVDLSGANVLTF

d_gene: .
v_gene: TRBV20-1
j_gene: TRBJ1-2
abundance: few
CDR3nt: TGCAGTGCTAGAATGGGAGGGGGAGTTGACTATGGCTACACCTTC
CDR3aa: CSARMGGGVDYGYTF

d_gene: .
v_gene: TRBV5-1
j_gene: TRBJ2-5
abundance: medium-sized
CDR3nt: TGCGCCAGCAGCTCCCCGTCCCAGGAGACCCAGTACTTC
CDR3aa: CASSSPSQETQYF

d_gene: .
v_gene: TRBV19
j_gene: TRBJ2-1
abundance: medium-sized
CDR3nt: TGTGCCAGTAGTATATCCAGCCAAAATGAGCAGTTCTTC
CDR3aa: CASSISSQNEQFF